The T cell receptor beta chain described here comes from a study of blood T cell repertoires in COVID-19. Study-wide context: Samples of COVID-19 (acute and convalescent) were obtained from the United States, Italy and Spain. From T cells, B-cell-depleted T cells, or PBMCs came the material, which was cDNA or gDNA.

The CDR3 is 14 amino acids. With 0 bases clipped from V and 5 bases from J, the junction kept 4 bases outside the gene matches. CDR1 MNHEY and CDR2 SVGEGT come from the germline V gene. The authors' processing: For nucleated cells, counts were estimated from reference gene primer amplification. Here immunoSEQ multiplex PCR was the method, and the copy in TCRdb shows in-frame clones only, minus some. Clone size and V and J calls were adopted from that table, with D and trimming inferred from the DNA. This sample has some 26,000 clones, with about 80% found just once. This TCR was recovered from a man between 65 and 79 years old with acute or convalescent COVID-19. The sample consisted of peripheral blood. The chain uses TRBV6-2 or TRBV6-3 and TRBJ2-7; TRBD2 matches 7 bases. Here the CDR3 DNA reads TGTGCCAGCAGTTACTCTTCGACTAGCCACGAGCAGTACTTC. Translation: CASSYSSTSHEQYF.